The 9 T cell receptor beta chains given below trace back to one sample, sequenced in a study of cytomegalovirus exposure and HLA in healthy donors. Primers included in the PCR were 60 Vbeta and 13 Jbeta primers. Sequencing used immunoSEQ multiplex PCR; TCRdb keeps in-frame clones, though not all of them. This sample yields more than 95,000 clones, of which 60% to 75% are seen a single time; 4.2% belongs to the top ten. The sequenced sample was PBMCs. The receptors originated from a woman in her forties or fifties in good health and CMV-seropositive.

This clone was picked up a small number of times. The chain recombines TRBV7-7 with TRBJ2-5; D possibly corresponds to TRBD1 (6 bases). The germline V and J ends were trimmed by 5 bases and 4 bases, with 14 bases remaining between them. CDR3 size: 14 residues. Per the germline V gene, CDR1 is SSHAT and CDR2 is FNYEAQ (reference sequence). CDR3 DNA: TGTGCCAGCAGCCCAGAGGTCAGGGGAGAGACCCAGTACTTC. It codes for CASSPEVRGETQYF.

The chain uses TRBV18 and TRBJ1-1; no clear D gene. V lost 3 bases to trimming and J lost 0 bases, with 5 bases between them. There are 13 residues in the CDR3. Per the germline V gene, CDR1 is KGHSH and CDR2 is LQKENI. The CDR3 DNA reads TGTGCCAGCTCACCGGCTCTGAACACTGAAGCTTTCTTT. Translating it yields CASSPALNTEAFF.

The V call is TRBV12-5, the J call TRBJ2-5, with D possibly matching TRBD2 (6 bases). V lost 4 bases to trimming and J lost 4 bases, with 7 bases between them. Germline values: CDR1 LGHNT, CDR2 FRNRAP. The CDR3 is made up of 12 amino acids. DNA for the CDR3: TGTGCTAGTGGTTCGGGGGTAGAGACCCAGTACTTC. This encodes CASGSGVETQYF. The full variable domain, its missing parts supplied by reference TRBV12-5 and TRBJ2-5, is DARVTQTPRHKVTEMGQEVTMRCQPILGHNTVFWYRQTMMQGLELLAYFRNRAPLDDSGMPKDRFSAEMPDATLATLKIQPSEPRDSAVYFCASGSGVETQYFGPGTRLLVL.

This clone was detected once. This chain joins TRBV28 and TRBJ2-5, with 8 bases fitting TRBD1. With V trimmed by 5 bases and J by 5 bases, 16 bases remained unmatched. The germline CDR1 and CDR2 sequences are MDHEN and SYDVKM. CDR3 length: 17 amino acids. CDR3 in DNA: TGTGCCAGCAGTCTAAATCCGGGACAGGCCTTAGGGGAGACCCAGTACTTC. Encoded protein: CASSLNPGQALGETQYF.

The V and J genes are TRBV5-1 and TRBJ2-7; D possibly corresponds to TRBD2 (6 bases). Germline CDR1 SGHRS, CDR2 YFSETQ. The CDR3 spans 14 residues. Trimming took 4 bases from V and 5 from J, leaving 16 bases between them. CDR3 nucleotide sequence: TGCGCCAGCAGCGAAATCGGGCGGGGCGACGAGCAGTACTTC. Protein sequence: CASSEIGRGDEQYF.

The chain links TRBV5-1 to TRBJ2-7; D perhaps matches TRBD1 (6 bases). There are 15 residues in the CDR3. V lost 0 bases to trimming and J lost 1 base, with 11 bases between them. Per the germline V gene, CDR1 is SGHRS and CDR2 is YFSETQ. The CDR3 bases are TGCGCCAGCAGCTTGGGGAACAGGGTGTCCTACGAGCAGTACTTC. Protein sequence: CASSLGNRVSYEQYF.

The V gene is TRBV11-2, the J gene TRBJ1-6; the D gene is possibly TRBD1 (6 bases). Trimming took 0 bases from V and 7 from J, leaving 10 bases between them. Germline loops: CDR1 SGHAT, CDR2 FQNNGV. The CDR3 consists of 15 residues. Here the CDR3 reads CASSLDQGLNSPLHF. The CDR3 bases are TGTGCCAGCAGCTTAGATCAGGGGCTAAATTCACCCCTCCACTTT.

CDR3 loop: CASTTTGGGRGKLFF. The CDR3 nucleotides are TGCGCCAGCACCACCACCGGGGGGGGGCGAGGAAAACTGTTTTTT. This chain joins TRBV5-1 and TRBJ1-4; possibly TRBD1 for D (6 bases). Trimming pared 6 bases from V and 10 bases from J, leaving 22 bases between. Germline CDR1 is SGHRS and CDR2 is YFSETQ. The CDR3 contains 15 residues.

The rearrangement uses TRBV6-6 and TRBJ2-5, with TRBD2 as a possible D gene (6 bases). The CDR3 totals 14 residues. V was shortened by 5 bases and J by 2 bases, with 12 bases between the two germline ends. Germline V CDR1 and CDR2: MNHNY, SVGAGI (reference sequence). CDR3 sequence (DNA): TGTGCCAGCAGTAAGACTAGGACTCAAGAGACCCAGTACTTC. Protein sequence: CASSKTRTQETQYF.